This T cell receptor beta chain was identified during a study of blood T cell repertoires in COVID-19. Study-wide background: COVID-19 samples from acute and convalescent phases originated in the United States, Italy and Spain.

Original handling: The authors estimated nucleated cell counts from reference gene primer amplification. Produced via immunoSEQ multiplex PCR; TCRdb's table is partial and in-frame only. V and J calls plus clone size are reproduced from that table; the DNA served to infer D and trimming. The sample carries about 390,000 clones, about 86% recorded once. Living in 20 to 30 US areas, the participants were between roughly 18 and 95 years of age. The CDR3 totals 14 residues. Germline V gives CDR1 SGHDT, CDR2 YYEEEE. V lost 4 bases and J lost 2, with 12 bases in between. The rearrangement links TRBV5-6 to TRBJ1-2; D might be TRBD1 (6 bases). The sample consisted of PBMCs or T cells enriched from blood (not recorded which). This sequence was found in a woman aged 45 to 65 who had recovered from COVID-19. CDR3 sequence (DNA): TGTGCCAGCAGCCTCCGGGACACGAACTATGGCTACACCTTC. Residues: CASSLRDTNYGYTF.